Following are 8 T cell receptor beta chains from one sample sequenced in a study of blood T cell repertoires in COVID-19. The repertoire was sequenced with immunoSEQ multiplex PCR; TCRdb's copy has only in-frame clones and lacks some. The data show 65,000 or so clones, roughly 77% seen once. The specimen sequenced was peripheral blood. The receptor source for this set is a woman in her 70s with acute or convalescent COVID-19.

This chain links TRBV11-2 with TRBJ2-5; 8 positions match TRBD2. The CDR3 is made up of 14 amino acids. The J segment lost 4 bases and the V segment lost 0 bases, leaving 1 base of the junction unmatched. Germline V gene sequence: CDR1 SGHAT, CDR2 FQNNGV. CDR3 in amino acids: CASSLDLAGETQYF. CDR3 sequence (DNA): TGTGCCAGCAGCTTAGACCTAGCGGGAGAGACCCAGTACTTC.

The V call is TRBV11-2, the J call TRBJ2-4; TRBD1 might be the D (5 bases). Germline V gene sequence: CDR1 SGHAT, CDR2 FQNNGV. The CDR3 length is 16 residues. V was trimmed by 3 bases and J by 1 base, leaving 13 bases between them. The CDR3 loop is CASSFGQGNAKNIQYF. The CDR3 nucleotides are TGTGCCAGCAGCTTTGGTCAGGGAAACGCCAAAAACATTCAGTACTTC.

The chain combines TRBV4-1 with TRBJ1-2; D perhaps matches TRBD1 (5 bases). Germline loops: CDR1 MGHRA, CDR2 YSYEKL. The CDR3 length is 13 residues. V lost 4 bases and J lost 3, with 9 bases in between. The CDR3 spells CASSPRVDYGYTF. The DNA of the CDR3 is TGCGCCAGCAGCCCCAGGGTGGACTATGGCTACACCTTC.

The V and J genes are TRBV18 and TRBJ2-7, with 9 bases fitting TRBD1. Unmatched junction bases numbered 4, after V lost 1 base and J lost 0 bases. Germline V gives CDR1 KGHSH, CDR2 LQKENI. CDR3 length: 16 amino acids. CDR3 loop: CASSPLGQGLSYEQYF. The CDR3 DNA sequence: TGTGCCAGCTCACCACTGGGACAGGGCCTCTCCTACGAGCAGTACTTC.

There are a few counts of this clone. The chain uses TRBV14 and TRBJ2-2; D is perhaps TRBD1 (5 bases). This CDR3 region has 14 residues. V gave up 4 bases and J gave up 7 bases, with 13 bases separating them. From germline, CDR1 is SGHDN and CDR2 FVKESK. CDR3 coding DNA: TGTGCCAGCAGCCCCCAGGGCCCGATCGGGGAGCTGTTTTTT. Amino acids: CASSPQGPIGELFF.

The chain is built from TRBV18 and TRBJ2-5, with D possibly matching TRBD1 (6 bases). The V and J ends lost 2 bases and 5 bases respectively, with 12 bases between them. The CDR3 is 14 amino acids. Germline values: CDR1 KGHSH, CDR2 LQKENI. CDR3 sequence reads: CASSPNYRAETQYF. CDR3 DNA sequence: TGTGCCAGCTCACCAAACTACAGGGCTGAGACCCAGTACTTC.

V and J are TRBV19 and TRBJ2-7, with a weak D call TRBD1 (6 bases). The germline V gene has CDR1 LNHDA and CDR2 SQIVND (reference sequence). The CDR3 loop spans 14 amino acids. V lost 10 bases and J lost 0, with 16 bases in between. CDR3 loop: CATREQGSSYEQYF. The DNA of the CDR3 is TGTGCCACTAGAGAACAGGGTAGCTCCTACGAGCAGTACTTC.

The chain is built from TRBV27 and TRBJ1-4; D is uncertain. The CDR3 length is 15 residues. Deletions cut 3 bases from V and 5 bases from J, with 13 bases between. The V gene's germline CDR1 is MNHEY and CDR2 SMNVEV (reference sequence). The CDR3 region has the DNA TGTGCCAGCAGTTTCGGAGGAGGAGGCAATGAAAAACTGTTTTTT. This encodes CASSFGGGGNEKLFF.